The source of this T cell receptor beta chain is a study of T cells in tuberculosis. CDR3 length: 13 amino acids. Trimming at V came to 7 bases and at J to 7 bases, leaving 9 bases not matched to a gene. From germline, CDR1 is SNHLY and CDR2 FYNNEI. Only in-frame clones appear in the TCRdb table, and some are missing; sequencing was by immunoSEQ multiplex PCR. Of under 40,000 clones listed, around 94% were seen once; the top ten hold under 9.5%. The TCR was taken from a donor aged 10 to 29 with latent tuberculosis or without tuberculosis infection. This chain uses TRBV2 with TRBJ2-7; 8 bases align to TRBD2. Sequenced sample: PBMCs. The CDR3 sequence is CASKKTGGREQYF. In DNA, the CDR3 is TGTGCCAGCAAGAAGACGGGAGGGCGGGAGCAGTACTTC. The full variable domain, with the rest looked up from reference TRBV2 and TRBJ2-7, is EPEVTQTPSHQVTQMGQEVILRCVPISNHLYFYWYRQILGQKVEFLVSFYNNEISEKSEIFDDQFSVERPDGSNFTLKIRSTKLEDSAMYFCASKKTGGREQYFGPGTRLTVT.